This T cell receptor beta chain was sequenced during a study of T cell repertoires in cytomegalovirus infection. As for the study in general: A matching HLA type, together with CMV infection, was signaled by public TCR beta signatures. Study-wide results and limits: Clonotype analysis showed dominance of the ex vivo response by HLA-C-restricted CMV-specific TCR beta clonotypes.

Each CDR3 protein gets one entry after TCRdb re-called the reads with MiXCR. Of fewer than 550,000 distinct CDR3 sequences listed, about 33% are singletons. The V gene's germline CDR1 is SGHDT and CDR2 YYEEEE. The CDR3 has 16 residues. V lost 0 bases and J 0 bases, leaving 10 bases between the germline ends. This clonotype was found many times. The antigen is unknown. V and J are TRBV5-6 and TRBJ1-3; no definite D call. The sequence was obtained from a human donor in good health (CMV status not recorded). Some clones in this sample may be carry-over from other donors' samples. The source material was PBMCs. The CDR3 is CASSLGSVYSGNTIYF. The CDR3 coding sequence is TGTGCCAGCAGCTTGGGGTCGGTGTACTCTGGAAACACCATATATTTT. Based on the CDR3 plus reference TRBV5-6 and TRBJ1-3, the full variable domain is DAGVTQSPTHLIKTRGQQVTLRCSPKSGHDTVSWYQQALGQGPQFIFQYYEEEERQRGNFPDRFSGHQFPNYSSELNVNALLLGDSALYLCASSLGSVYSGNTIYFGEGSWLTVV.